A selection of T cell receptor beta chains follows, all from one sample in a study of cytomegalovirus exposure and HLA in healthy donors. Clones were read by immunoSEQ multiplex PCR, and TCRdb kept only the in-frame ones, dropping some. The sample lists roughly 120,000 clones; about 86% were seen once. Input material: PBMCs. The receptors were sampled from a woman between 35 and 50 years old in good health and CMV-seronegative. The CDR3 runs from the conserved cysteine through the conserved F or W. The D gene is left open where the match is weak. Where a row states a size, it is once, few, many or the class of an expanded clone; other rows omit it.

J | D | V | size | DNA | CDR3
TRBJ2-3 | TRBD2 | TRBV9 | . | TGTGCCAGCACCGATAGCGGGGGAAGAACAGATACGCAGTATTTT | CASTDSGGRTDTQYF
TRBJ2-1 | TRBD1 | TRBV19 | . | TGTGCCAGTAGTATCACAGGGGTGTGGGGCTACAATGAGCAGTTCTTC | CASSITGVWGYNEQFF
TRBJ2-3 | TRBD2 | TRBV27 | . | TGTGCCAGCAGCGGGACTAGCGGTTTGGGGGATACGCAGTATTTT | CASSGTSGLGDTQYF
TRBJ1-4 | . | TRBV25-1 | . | TGTGCCAGCAGTGACTCGGGAACAGGGTCCAATGAAAAACTGTTTTTT | CASSDSGTGSNEKLFF
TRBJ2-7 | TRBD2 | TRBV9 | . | TGTGCCAGCAGCGTAGCCGAGACTAGCGGTATAGACGAGCAGTACTTC | CASSVAETSGIDEQYF
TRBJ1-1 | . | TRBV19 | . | TGTGCCAGTAGCCCGCATCCCGTCGTGGCAGAGAACACTGAAGCTTTCTTT | CASSPHPVVAENTEAFF
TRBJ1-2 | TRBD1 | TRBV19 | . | TGTGCCAGTAGCCCCCCGACAGGGCGGGCCTTATATGGCTACACCTTC | CASSPPTGRALYGYTF
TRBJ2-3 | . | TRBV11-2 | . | TGTGCCAGCAGCTTAGGGGCGGGGCGCACAGATACGCAGTATTTT | CASSLGAGRTDTQYF
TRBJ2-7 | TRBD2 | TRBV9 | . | TGTGCCAGCAGCGCTGGGTCTAGCGGGTCTACCTACGAGCAGTACTTC | CASSAGSSGSTYEQYF
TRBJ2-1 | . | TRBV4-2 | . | TGTGCCAGCAGCTACGTGGCAGGGGCCTCCGATGAGCAGTTCTTC | CASSYVAGASDEQFF
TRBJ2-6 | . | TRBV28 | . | TGTGCCAGCAGTTTACAAAACTCTGGGGCCAACGTCCTGACTTTC | CASSLQNSGANVLTF
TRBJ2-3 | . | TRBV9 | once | TGTGCCAGCAGCGTCAGCGGAGGCGGCCCAGATACGCAGTATTTT | CASSVSGGGPDTQYF
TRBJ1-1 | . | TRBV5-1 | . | TGCGCCAGCAGCTCCAGGGCGCCGAACACTGAAGCTTTCTTT | CASSSRAPNTEAFF
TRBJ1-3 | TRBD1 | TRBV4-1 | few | TGCGCCAGCAGCTTCCGGACAGGCTCTGGAAACACCATATATTTT | CASSFRTGSGNTIYF
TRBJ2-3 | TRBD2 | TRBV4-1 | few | TGCGCCAGCAGCCAAGGAGCCAGCGGGAGGAGTGTAGATACGCAGTATTTT | CASSQGASGRSVDTQYF
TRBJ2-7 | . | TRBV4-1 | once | TGCGCCAGCAGCCACCTGGAGGGGTACGAGCAGTACTTC | CASSHLEGYEQYF
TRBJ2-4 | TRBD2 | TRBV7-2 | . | TGTGCCAGCAGCCGCTCACGGGGGGGAACGGGCATTCAGTACTTC | CASSRSRGGTGIQYF
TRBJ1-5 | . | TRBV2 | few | TGTGCCAGCAGTGATAGATATCAGCCCCAGCATTTT | CASSDRYQPQHF
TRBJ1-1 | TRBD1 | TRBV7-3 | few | TGTGCCAGCAGCTCCGGACAGGGGAACGCTGAAGCTTTCTTT | CASSSGQGNAEAFF
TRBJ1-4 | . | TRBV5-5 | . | TGTGCCAGCAGCTTGGGTCTCGGAGCGACTAATGAAAAACTGTTTTTT | CASSLGLGATNEKLFF
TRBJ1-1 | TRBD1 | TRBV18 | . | TGTGCCAGCTCACCCCCTAACAGGGGAAGCACTGAAGCTTTCTTT | CASSPPNRGSTEAFF
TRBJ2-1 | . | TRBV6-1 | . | TGTGCCAGCAGTACGATTATCGGCGGTGAGCAGTTCTTC | CASSTIIGGEQFF
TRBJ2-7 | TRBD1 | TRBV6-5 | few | TGTGCCAGCAGAAACAGGGGGAGAGGCTCCTACGAGCAGTACTTC | CASRNRGRGSYEQYF
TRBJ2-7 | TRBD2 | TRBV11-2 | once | TGTGCCAGCAGGAAACCGGGACTAGCGGGGACCGCCTACGAGCAGTACTTC | CASRKPGLAGTAYEQYF
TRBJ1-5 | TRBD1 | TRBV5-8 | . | TGTGCCAGCAGCCCTGGGACAGGGGGCAGCCAGCCCCAGCATTTT | CASSPGTGGSQPQHF
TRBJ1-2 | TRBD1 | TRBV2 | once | TGTGCCAGCCCACAGGGGCTAAATAATCGATATGGCTACACCTTC | CASPQGLNNRYGYTF
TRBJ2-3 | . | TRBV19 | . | TGTGCCAGTAATGCGGGATTGGGCCCAGATACGCAGTATTTT | CASNAGLGPDTQYF
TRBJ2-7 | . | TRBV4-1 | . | TGCGCCAGCAGCCAAGAAGAAGCGAGAGTTAACTACGAGCAGTACTTC | CASSQEEARVNYEQYF
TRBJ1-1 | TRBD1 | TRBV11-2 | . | TGTGCCAGCAGCGCCGCGGACAGGTGGATGACTGAAGCTTTCTTT | CASSAADRWMTEAFF
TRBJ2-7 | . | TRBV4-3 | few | TGCGCCAGCAGCCAAGATACTCTGCGCTACGAGCAGTACTTC | CASSQDTLRYEQYF
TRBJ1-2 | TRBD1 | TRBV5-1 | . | TGCGCCAGCAGCTTCGGACAGGCGAACTATGGCTACACCTTC | CASSFGQANYGYTF
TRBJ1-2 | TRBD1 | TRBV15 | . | TGTGCCACCAGCCCGCCCCCGACAGGGGCACTAAGCTATGGCTACACCTTC | CATSPPPTGALSYGYTF
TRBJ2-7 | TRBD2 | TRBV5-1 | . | TGCGCCAGCAGCCCGCTCGGACTAGCGGGGGGTCCCTCCTACGAGCAGTACTTC | CASSPLGLAGGPSYEQYF
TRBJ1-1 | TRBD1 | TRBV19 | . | TGTGCCAGTAGCGCAGGACAGGTCAACACCGAAGCTTTCTTT | CASSAGQVNTEAFF
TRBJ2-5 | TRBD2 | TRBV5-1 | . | TGCGCCAGCAGTTATTCCGGGACTAGCGGGATGAAGGAGACCCAGTACTTC | CASSYSGTSGMKETQYF
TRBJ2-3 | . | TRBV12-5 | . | TGTGCTAGTGGTTTTGGGCCCCAGGATACGCAGTATTTT | CASGFGPQDTQYF
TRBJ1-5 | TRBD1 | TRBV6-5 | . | TGTGCCAGCAGTAAGACCGGGACAGGGGATCAGCCCCAGCATTTT | CASSKTGTGDQPQHF
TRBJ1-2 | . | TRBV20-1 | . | TGCAGTGCTCCGGGTAGGGGTGGCTACACCTTC | CSAPGRGGYTF
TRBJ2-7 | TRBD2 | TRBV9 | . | TGTGCCAGCAGCGCCCAAGCGGGAGGTGCCTACGAGCAGTACTTC | CASSAQAGGAYEQYF
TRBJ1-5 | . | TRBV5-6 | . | TGTGCCAGCTCGGGAGGGCGGCACAATCAGCCCCAGCATTTT | CASSGGRHNQPQHF
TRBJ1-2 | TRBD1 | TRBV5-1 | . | TGCGCCAGCAGCCGACAGGGTGGCTATGGCTACACCTTC | CASSRQGGYGYTF
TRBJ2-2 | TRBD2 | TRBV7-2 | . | TGTGCCAGCAGCTTCACCAGGGCGGGAGGGTTGAACACCGGGGAGCTGTTTTTT | CASSFTRAGGLNTGELFF
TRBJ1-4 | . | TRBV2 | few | TGTGCCAGCAGTGCGGAGGGGACCGAAAAACTGTTTTTT | CASSAEGTEKLFF
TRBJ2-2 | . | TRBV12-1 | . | TGTGCCAGCAGTATAAGCGGGGGACAAAACACCGGGGAGCTGTTTTTT | CASSISGGQNTGELFF
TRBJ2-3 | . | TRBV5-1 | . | TGCGCCAGCAGCTTGACGGATTGGGCCTATACGCAGTATTTT | CASSLTDWAYTQYF
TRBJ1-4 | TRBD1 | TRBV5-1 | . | TGCGCCAGCAGCGCCGTCTCGGGACAGGTTCCTAATGAAAAACTGTTTTTT | CASSAVSGQVPNEKLFF
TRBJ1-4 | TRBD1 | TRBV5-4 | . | TGTGCCAGCAGCGGGGACAGATCAACTAATGAAAAACTGTTTTTT | CASSGDRSTNEKLFF